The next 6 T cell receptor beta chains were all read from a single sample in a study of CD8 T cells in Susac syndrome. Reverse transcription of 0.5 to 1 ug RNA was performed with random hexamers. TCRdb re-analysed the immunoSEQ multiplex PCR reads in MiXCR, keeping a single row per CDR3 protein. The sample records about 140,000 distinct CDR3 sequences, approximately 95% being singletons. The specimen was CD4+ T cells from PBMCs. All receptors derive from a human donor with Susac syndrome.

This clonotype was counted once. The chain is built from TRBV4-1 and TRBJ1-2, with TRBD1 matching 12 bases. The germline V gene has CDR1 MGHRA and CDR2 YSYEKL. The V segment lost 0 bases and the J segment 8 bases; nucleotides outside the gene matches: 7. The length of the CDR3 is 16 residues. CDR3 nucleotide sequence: TGCGCCAGCAGCCAAGAACCGGGACAGGGGGCGGGGGGCTACACCTTC. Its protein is CASSQEPGQGAGGYTF.

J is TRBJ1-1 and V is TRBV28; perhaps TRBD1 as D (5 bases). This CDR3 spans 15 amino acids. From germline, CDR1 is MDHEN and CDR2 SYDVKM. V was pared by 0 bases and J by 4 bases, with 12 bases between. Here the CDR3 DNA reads TGTGCCAGCAGTTTATGGGGAGGGGCTCGCACTGAAGCTTTCTTT. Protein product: CASSLWGGARTEAFF.

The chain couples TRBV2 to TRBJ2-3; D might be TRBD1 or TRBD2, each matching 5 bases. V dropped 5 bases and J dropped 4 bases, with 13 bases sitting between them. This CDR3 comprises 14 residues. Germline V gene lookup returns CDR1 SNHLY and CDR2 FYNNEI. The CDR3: CASSRMVGADTQYF. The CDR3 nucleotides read TGTGCCAGCAGTCGGATGGTGGGGGCAGATACGCAGTATTTT.

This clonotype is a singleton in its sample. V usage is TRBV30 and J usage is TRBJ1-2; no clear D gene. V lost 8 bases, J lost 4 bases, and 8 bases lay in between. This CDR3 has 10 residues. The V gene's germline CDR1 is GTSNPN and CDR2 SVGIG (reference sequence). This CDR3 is CASGVYGYTF. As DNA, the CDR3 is TGTGCCAGCGGGGTCTATGGCTACACCTTC.

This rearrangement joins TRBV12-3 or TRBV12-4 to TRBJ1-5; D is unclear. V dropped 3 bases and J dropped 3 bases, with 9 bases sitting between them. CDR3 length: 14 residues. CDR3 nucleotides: TGTGCCAGCAGTTTCCGGGTCAACAATCAGCCCCAGCATTTT. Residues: CASSFRVNNQPQHF.

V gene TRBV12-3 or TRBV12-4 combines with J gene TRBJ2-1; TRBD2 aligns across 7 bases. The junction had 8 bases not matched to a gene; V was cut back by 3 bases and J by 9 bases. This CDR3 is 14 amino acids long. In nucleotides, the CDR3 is TGTGCCAGCAGTTTGGGGAGGGATGCGGGTGAGCAGTTCTTC. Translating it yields CASSLGRDAGEQFF.